This TCR beta chain was recovered during a study of cytomegalovirus exposure and HLA in healthy donors. This clone has only a few counts. Germline V CDR1 and CDR2: ENHRY, SYGVKD. The CDR3 contains 14 residues. V lost 6 bases and J 2 bases, leaving 14 bases between the germline ends. Both 60 Vbeta primers and 13 Jbeta primers went into the PCR. The assay was immunoSEQ multiplex PCR, and TCRdb's table has in-frame clones only and misses some. The sample has around 130,000 clones, 8.5% to 9% seen once. Source material: PBMCs. The chain combines TRBV10-3 with TRBJ2-7; D is undetermined. The sequence was obtained from a woman in her thirties or forties in good health and CMV-seropositive. CDR3 protein: CAISQTVSPYEQYF. The CDR3 DNA reads as TGTGCCATCAGCCAAACGGTAAGCCCCTACGAGCAGTACTTC.